This TCR beta chain was retrieved from a study of cytomegalovirus exposure and HLA in healthy donors. Study as a whole: Within an early data release were about 90 million unique TCRs drawn from HLA-typed donors.

Primers for the PCR totalled 60 Vbeta and 13 Jbeta. Sequenced by immunoSEQ multiplex PCR; TCRdb stores in-frame clones only, minus some. Among more than 150,000 clones listed, around four fifths were seen once. CDR3 length equals 15 residues. Trimming removed 5 bases from V and 6 bases from J, with 16 bases in between. Germline lookup yields CDR1 SGHVS and CDR2 FQNEAQ. As regards this clone: Its antigen is not known. The identical CDR3 is also encoded by other nucleotide sequences in the sample.

The study's findings and limits: Published work reported that the classifier diagnosed cytomegalovirus status with high specificity and sensitivity.

The TCR comes from a woman in her forties or fifties in good health and CMV-seropositive. The sequenced material came from PBMCs. The chain recombines TRBV7-8 with TRBJ2-2; D perhaps matches TRBD1 (6 bases). As DNA, the CDR3 is TGTGCCAGCAGCCCTCGGGGAACAGGGCCCGGGGAGCTGTTTTTT. Its translation is CASSPRGTGPGELFF.